What follows describes a single TCR beta chain. It was with a sample-barcoded 5' primer and a J-beta primer mix that a second PCR of about 7 to 12 cycles was run. MiXCR was run by TCRdb on the 5' RACE reads, yielding one entry per CDR3 protein. The sample lists about 640,000 distinct CDR3 sequences; 58% were seen once. This specimen belongs to a study of blood T cells in healthy people across ages. This sequence originates from a man aged 60 to 69 in good health. Sequenced sample: blood.

The CDR3 spells CASSVTSGYNEQYF. The CDR3 DNA reads TGTGCCAGCTCGGTTACTAGCGGCTACAATGAGCAGTACTTC. The chain carries TRBV18 and TRBJ2-1, with 8 bases fitting TRBD2. The J call is doubtful: the DNA matches TRBJ2-7 better. The CDR3 loop spans 14 amino acids. Germline values: CDR1 KGHSH, CDR2 LQKENI.